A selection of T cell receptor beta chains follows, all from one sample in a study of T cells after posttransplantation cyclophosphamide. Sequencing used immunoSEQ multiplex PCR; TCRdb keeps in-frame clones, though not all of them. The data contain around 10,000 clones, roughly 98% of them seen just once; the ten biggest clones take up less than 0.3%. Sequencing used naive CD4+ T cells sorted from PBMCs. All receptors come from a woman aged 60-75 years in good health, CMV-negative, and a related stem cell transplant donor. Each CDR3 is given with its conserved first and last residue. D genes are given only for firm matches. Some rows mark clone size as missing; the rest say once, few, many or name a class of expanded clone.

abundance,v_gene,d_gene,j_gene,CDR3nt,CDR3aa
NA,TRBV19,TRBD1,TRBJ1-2,TGTGCCAGTAGTATATCGGGTACCGGGACAGTAATCTATGGCTACACCTTC,CASSISGTGTVIYGYTF
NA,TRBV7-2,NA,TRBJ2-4,TGTGCCAGCAGCTTATCCCGGACAGGGAGGGTCAAAAACATTCAGTACTTC,CASSLSRTGRVKNIQYF
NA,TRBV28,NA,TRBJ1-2,TGTGCCACCCAGCGGGAGGGGACCTATGGCTACACCTTC,CATQREGTYGYTF
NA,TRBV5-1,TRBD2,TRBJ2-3,TGCGCCAGCAGCAAAGGGACTAGCGGGGGGGCTGGGACAGATACGCAGTATTTT,CASSKGTSGGAGTDTQYF
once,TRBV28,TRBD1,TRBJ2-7,TGTGCCAGCATGGGCGGGACAGGCCCCTACGAGCAGTACTTC,CASMGGTGPYEQYF
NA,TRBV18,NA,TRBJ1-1,TGTGCCAGCTCACCCCAGGGGAACACTGAAGCTTTCTTT,CASSPQGNTEAFF
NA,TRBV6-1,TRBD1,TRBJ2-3,TGTGCCAGCAGTGATGTGTGGACAGGGCCCGATACGCAGTATTTT,CASSDVWTGPDTQYF
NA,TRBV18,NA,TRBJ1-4,TGTGCCAGCTCACCGGCCGCGGGGCGCGAGCCCTTTATCCCAACTAATGAAAAACTGTTTTTT,CASSPAAGREPFIPTNEKLFF
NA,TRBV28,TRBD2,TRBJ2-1,TGTGCCAGCAGTCCCCGGACTAGCAGTAATGAGCAGTTCTTC,CASSPRTSSNEQFF
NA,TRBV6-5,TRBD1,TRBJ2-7,TGTGCCAGCAGTGTCCGACAGGGGCATGTGGACGAGCAGTACTTC,CASSVRQGHVDEQYF
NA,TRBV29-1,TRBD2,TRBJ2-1,TGCAGCGTTGAGGGCGGGAGCGGGTACTACAATGAGCAGTTCTTC,CSVEGGSGYYNEQFF
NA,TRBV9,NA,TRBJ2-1,TGTGCCAGCAGCGTAGCTCCCGGTTACAATGAGCAGTTCTTC,CASSVAPGYNEQFF
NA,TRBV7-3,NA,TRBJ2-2,TGTGCCAGCAGCGGGATTAGGGGGGGCACCGGGGAGCTGTTTTTT,CASSGIRGGTGELFF
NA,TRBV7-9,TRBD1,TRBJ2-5,TGTGCCAGCAGCCCCCGAGACAGGGGGGAGACCCAGTACTTC,CASSPRDRGETQYF
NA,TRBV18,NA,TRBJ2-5,TGTGCCAGCTCACCCGTGACTAGATTGGGAGAGACCCAGTACTTC,CASSPVTRLGETQYF
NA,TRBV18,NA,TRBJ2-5,TGTGCCAGCTCACCAGTCGGGTTCCCCCAAGAGACCCAGTACTTC,CASSPVGFPQETQYF
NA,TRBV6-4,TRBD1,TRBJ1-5,TGTGCCAGCACCTTGACTGGGACAGAGTTATATAGCAATCAGCCCCAGCATTTT,CASTLTGTELYSNQPQHF
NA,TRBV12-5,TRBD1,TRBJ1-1,TGTGCTAGTGGCTCCGCCGACAGGGCCTACACTGAAGCTTTCTTT,CASGSADRAYTEAFF
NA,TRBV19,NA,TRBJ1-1,TGTGCCAGTAGTATAGACCGGAGGAGGGGGGGGACTGCTGAAGCTTTCTTT,CASSIDRRRGGTAEAFF
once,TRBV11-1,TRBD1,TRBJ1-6,TGTGCCAGCAGGTTACAGGGGGCGCAGCATAATTCACCCCTCCACTTT,CASRLQGAQHNSPLHF
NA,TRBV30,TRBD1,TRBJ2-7,TGTGCCTGGAGTGCCCCGGGACAGCTCCACGAGCAGTACTTC,CAWSAPGQLHEQYF
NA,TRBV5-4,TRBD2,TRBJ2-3,TGTGCCAGCAGCCTGGGGACTAGCGGGAACACAGATACGCAGTATTTT,CASSLGTSGNTDTQYF
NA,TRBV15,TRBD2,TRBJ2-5,TGTGCCACCAGCAGAGAACGGCCAGGACTAGCGGGAGGAGGGAAGACCCAGTACTTC,CATSRERPGLAGGGKTQYF
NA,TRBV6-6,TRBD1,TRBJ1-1,TGTGCCAGCAGTTACTTCACCGGGACAGGAAACACTGAAGCTTTCTTT,CASSYFTGTGNTEAFF
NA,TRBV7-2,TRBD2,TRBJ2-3,TGTGCCAGCAGCCCCCAAATTACTAGCGGGAGGCCCCGCACAGATACGCAGTATTTT,CASSPQITSGRPRTDTQYF
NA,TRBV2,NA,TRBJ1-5,TGTGCCAGCCTGCCCCGGGGAGGCAGGGGCAATCAGCCCCAGCATTTT,CASLPRGGRGNQPQHF
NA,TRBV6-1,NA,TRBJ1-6,TGTGCCAGCAGTGACGTACAGAATTCACCCCTCCACTTT,CASSDVQNSPLHF
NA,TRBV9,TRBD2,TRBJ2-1,TGTGCCAGCAGCCTTACCGGACTAGCGGGGGTCTATGAGCAGTTCTTC,CASSLTGLAGVYEQFF
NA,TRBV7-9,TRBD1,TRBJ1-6,TGTGCCAGCAGCTTAGTGGCGGGACAGGGAAATTCACCCCTCCACTTT,CASSLVAGQGNSPLHF
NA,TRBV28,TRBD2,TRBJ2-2,TGTGCCAGCAGGCGGGAGGGCCCCACCGGGGAGCTGTTTTTT,CASRREGPTGELFF
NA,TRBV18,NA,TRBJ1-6,TGTGCCAGCTCACCGGGGGGGTCGGATTCACCCCTCCACTTT,CASSPGGSDSPLHF
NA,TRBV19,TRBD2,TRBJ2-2,TGTGCCAGTAGTATCTCCCCTAGCGGGAGTCCGAACACCGGGGAGCTGTTTTTT,CASSISPSGSPNTGELFF
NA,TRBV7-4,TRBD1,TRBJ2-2,TGTGCCAGCAGCTTAGGAGTGGGCGCGTACAGGGGATCGAGAGGGACCGGGGAGCTGTTTTTT,CASSLGVGAYRGSRGTGELFF
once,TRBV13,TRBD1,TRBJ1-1,TGTGCCAGCAGCTGGAGGGGGCCCGGGGGCACTGAAGCTTTCTTT,CASSWRGPGGTEAFF
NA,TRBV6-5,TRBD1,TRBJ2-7,TGTGCCAGCAGGCCCCCCGGACAGGGGGCCTACGAGCAGTACTTC,CASRPPGQGAYEQYF
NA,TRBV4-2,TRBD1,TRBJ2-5,TGTGCCAGCAGCCCTTTGAGGACAGGGAAGGGAGAGACCCAGTACTTC,CASSPLRTGKGETQYF
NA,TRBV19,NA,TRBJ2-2,TGTGCCACCCGGAGTAGGCGGGGGCAGAACACCGGGGAGCTGTTTTTT,CATRSRRGQNTGELFF
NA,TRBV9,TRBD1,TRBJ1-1,TGTGCCAGCAGCGTCACCGGGACAGCGAACACTGAAGCTTTCTTT,CASSVTGTANTEAFF
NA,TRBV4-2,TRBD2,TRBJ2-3,TGTGCCAGCAGCCAAGATCGCGGAGCGGGGGGTTTGGATACGCAGTATTTT,CASSQDRGAGGLDTQYF
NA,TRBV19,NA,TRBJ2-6,TGTGCCAGTAGTATAGACCCCCGAACTCCTGGGGCCAACGTCCTGACTTTC,CASSIDPRTPGANVLTF
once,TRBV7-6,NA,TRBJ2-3,TGTGCCAGCAGCTCCCTGGGGGGGCCGCCAGATACGCAGTATTTT,CASSSLGGPPDTQYF
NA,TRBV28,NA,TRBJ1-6,TGTGCCAGCAGTCCCCCGGGGGCCCTCCACTTT,CASSPPGALHF
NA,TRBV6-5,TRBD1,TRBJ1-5,TGTGCCAGCAGGCCGGACAGGGCCCATCAGCCCCAGCATTTT,CASRPDRAHQPQHF
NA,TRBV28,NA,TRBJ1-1,TGTGCCAGCAGCCCCGCGGGAAACCGTGAAGCTTTCTTT,CASSPAGNREAFF
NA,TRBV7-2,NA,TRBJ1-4,TGTGCCAGCAGCTTAGAGGGTGACGGCGGAGGAAAACTGTTTTTT,CASSLEGDGGGKLFF
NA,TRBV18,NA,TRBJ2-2,TGTGCCAGCTCACTCCGACAGGTGAACACCGGGGAGCTGTTTTTT,CASSLRQVNTGELFF
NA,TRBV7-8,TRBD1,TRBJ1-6,TGTGCCAGCAGCTTAGCGCGACAGGGGGGTGCGTTTCGGGATTCACCCCTCCACTTT,CASSLARQGGAFRDSPLHF
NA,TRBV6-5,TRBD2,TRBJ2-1,TGTGCCAGCAGTTACTTTGCGGGGGGGCTAGATAATGAGCAGTTCTTC,CASSYFAGGLDNEQFF